This T cell receptor (beta chain) was identified during a study of blood T cell repertoires in COVID-19. Per the study methods: Nucleated cell counts were estimated from reference gene primer amplification. Profiled with immunoSEQ multiplex PCR; TCRdb holds only in-frame clones, not every one. The DNA gave D and trimming, while V, J and clone size come from that table. This table has approximately 250,000 clones, over 70% appearing once. V lost 5 bases to trimming and J lost 8 bases; unmatched junction nucleotides: 9. The CDR3 length is 15 residues. CDR1 and CDR2 from the germline V gene are MNHEY and SVGAGI.

This TCR was sampled from a woman in her 70s with COVID-19, enrolled during active disease. The chain joins TRBV6-5 to TRBJ2-1; TRBD2 matches at 10 bases. The sequenced sample consisted of peripheral blood. The CDR3 sequence is CASSLTSGTADEQFF. CDR3 DNA sequence: TGTGCCAGCAGTCTCACTAGCGGGACCGCGGATGAGCAGTTCTTC.